Sequencing of this T cell receptor beta chain was carried out in a study of beta chain features in type 1 diabetes. TCRB transcripts that were expressed got sequenced, as all of the isolated RNA had been reverse transcribed. The assay was immunoSEQ multiplex PCR, and TCRdb's table has in-frame clones only and misses some. The sample has around 250,000 clones, approximately 15% seen once; the top ten hold around 0.019%. This CDR3 is built from 15 residues. Germline V gene data show CDR1 as LNHDA and CDR2 as SQIVND (reference sequence). Trimming pared 4 bases from V and 0 bases from J, leaving 12 bases between. Study-wide results and caveats: VDJ junctions from patients with type 1 diabetes contained fewer insertions and more deletions. Significant though moderate, a shortening of TCRB CDR3s appeared in all four CD4+ subsets of Type 1 diabetes patients. High-TCR-expressing cells could be over-represented by cDNA sequencing.

With respect to this clone: Its antigen is unknown.

In all sorted populations, purity surpassed 95%. The source of this sequence is a man aged 30 to 45 with type 1 diabetes. The J gene is TRBJ1-1, the V gene TRBV19; tentative D call: TRBD1 (6 bases). Input material: naive CD4+ T cells from blood. The CDR3 here is CASSTLDSLNTEAFF. CDR3 DNA: TGTGCCAGTAGTACTCTGGACAGTCTGAACACTGAAGCTTTCTTT.